The clone carrying this TCR beta chain was seen a single time. Its antigen is currently unknown. Between the trimmed V and J ends, which lost 5 bases and 0 bases, there was a span of 14 bases. CDR3 length: 15 residues. The germline V gene encodes CDR1 SEHNR and CDR2 FQNEAQ (reference sequence). These data originate in a study of cytomegalovirus exposure and HLA in healthy donors. Overall study findings and caveats: For presence/absence analyses, sequencing depth was assumed to be roughly uniform across donors. An ancestry cluster, one associated with Asian ancestry, reportedly showed fewer N-insertions than the roughly 610-donor mean in a later analysis.

Primers: 60 Vbeta forward and 13 Jbeta reverse. The protocol was immunoSEQ multiplex PCR, while the TCRdb copy is restricted to in-frame clones and leaves out a portion. The repertoire consists of 100,000 to 150,000 clones, with less than 85% occurring once and the leading ten covering 20%. This chain connects TRBV7-9 to TRBJ2-7, with D perhaps matching TRBD1 (5 bases). Specimen: PBMCs. The sequence came from a man aged 18 to 30 in good health and CMV-seropositive. The CDR3 DNA is TGTGCCAGCAGCCCGAGCCCGACAGACTCCTACGAGCAGTACTTC. Translated: CASSPSPTDSYEQYF. Supplemented by reference TRBV7-9 and TRBJ2-7, the full variable domain reads DTGVSQNPRHKITKRGQNVTFRCDPISEHNRLYWYRQTLGQGPEFLTYFQNEAQLEKSRLLSDRFSAERPKGSFSTLEIQRTEQGDSAMYLCASSPSPTDSYEQYFGPGTRLTVT.